This TCR beta chain was profiled in a study of cytomegalovirus exposure and HLA in healthy donors. Sequencing used immunoSEQ multiplex PCR; TCRdb keeps in-frame clones, though not all of them. The repertoire has 140,000 to 150,000 clones, 94% of them found once; the top ten carry 1.8%. V shed 4 bases and J 4 bases; nucleotides not matched to a gene: 9. CDR3 size: 15 residues. CDR1 and CDR2 (germline): SGHRS, YFSETQ. The donors were members of the roughly 130-subject validation cohort (separate from the approximately 670-subject first cohort). What was sequenced was PBMCs. This chain links TRBV5-1 with TRBJ1-2, with 8 bases lining up with TRBD1. This clonotype was sampled from a man between 18 and 29 years old in good health and CMV-seropositive. The CDR3 loop is CASSLGQADLYGYTF. The CDR3 bases are TGCGCCAGCAGCCTGGGACAGGCGGACCTCTATGGCTACACCTTC. Variable domain in full (rest from reference TRBV5-1 and TRBJ1-2): KAGVTQTPRYLIKTRGQQVTLSCSPISGHRSVSWYQQTPGQGLQFLFEYFSETQRNKGNFPGRFSGRQFSNSRSEMNVSTLELGDSALYLCASSLGQADLYGYTFGSGTRLTVV.